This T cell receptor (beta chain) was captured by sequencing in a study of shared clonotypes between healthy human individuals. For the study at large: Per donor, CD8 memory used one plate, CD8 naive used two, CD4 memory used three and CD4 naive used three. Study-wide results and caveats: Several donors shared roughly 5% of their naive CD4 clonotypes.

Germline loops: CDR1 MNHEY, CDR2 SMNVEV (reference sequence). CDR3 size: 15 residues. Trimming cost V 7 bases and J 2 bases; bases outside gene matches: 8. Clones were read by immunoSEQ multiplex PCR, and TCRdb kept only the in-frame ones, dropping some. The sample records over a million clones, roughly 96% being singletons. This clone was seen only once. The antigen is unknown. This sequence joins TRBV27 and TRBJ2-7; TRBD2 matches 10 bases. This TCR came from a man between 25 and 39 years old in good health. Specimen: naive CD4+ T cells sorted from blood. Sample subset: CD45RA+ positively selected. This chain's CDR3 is CASNILAGKPYEQYF. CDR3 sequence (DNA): TGTGCCAGCAATATACTAGCGGGGAAACCCTACGAGCAGTACTTC.